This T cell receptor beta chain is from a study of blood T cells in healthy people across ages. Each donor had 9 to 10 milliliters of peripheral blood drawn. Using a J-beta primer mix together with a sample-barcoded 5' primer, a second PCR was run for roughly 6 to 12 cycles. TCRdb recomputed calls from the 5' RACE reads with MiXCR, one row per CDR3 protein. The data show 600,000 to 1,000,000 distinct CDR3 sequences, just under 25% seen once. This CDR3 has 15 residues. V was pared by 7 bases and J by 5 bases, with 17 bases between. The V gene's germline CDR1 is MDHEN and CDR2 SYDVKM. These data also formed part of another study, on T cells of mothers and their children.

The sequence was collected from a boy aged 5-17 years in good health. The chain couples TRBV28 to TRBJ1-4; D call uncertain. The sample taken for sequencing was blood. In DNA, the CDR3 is TGTGCCAGCACCCAGTCAGAGATCGTGAATGAAAAACTGTTTTTT. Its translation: CASTQSEIVNEKLFF.